The next 17 T cell receptor beta chains were all read from a single sample in a study of regulatory T cells in long-lasting Graves disease. Time point noted: newly diagnosed GD, antithyroid drugs for less than 3 months. RNA extracted from PBMCs served as the sequencing template. CDR3 regions were amplified by Arm-PCR using iRepertoire HTBI primers to build TCR beta libraries. TCRdb re-called the multiplex PCR reads with MiXCR, one entry per CDR3 protein. The table has roughly 410,000 distinct CDR3 sequences, about 15% seen once. The data were also submitted as part of a second study, on T cells in Graves' hyperthyroidism and ophthalmopathy.

The material sequenced was peripheral blood mononuclear cells (PBMCs), taken at new diagnosis, from a patient treated with antithyroid drugs. The origin of the receptors is a woman aged 35 to 49 with Graves disease.

This clonotype has at least ten counts. J is TRBJ2-5 and V is TRBV5-1; 12 bases map to TRBD2. The CDR3 runs to 16 residues. V was clipped by 4 bases and J by 5 bases; unmatched bases: 9. CDR1 SGHRS and CDR2 YFSETQ come from the germline V gene. CDR3: CASSPASGRAEETQYF. The DNA for the CDR3 is TGCGCCAGCAGCCCTGCTAGCGGGAGGGCCGAGGAGACCCAGTACTTC.

The sample holds many counts of this clonotype. The junction departs from the called germline gene at one end, perhaps through a read error. The CDR3 DNA sequence: TGCGCCAGCAGCTTGTCTAGCAATCAGCCCCAGCATTTT. As protein: CASSLSSNQPQHF. This chain links TRBV12-3 or TRBV12-4 with TRBJ1-5; D is ambiguous. This CDR3 is built from 13 residues.

The sample holds a few counts of this clonotype. In nucleotides, the CDR3 is TGTGCCAGTAGTATGGGGGATGGCCTTTTTGATACGCAGTATTTT. Translated, it gives CASSMGDGLFDTQYF. The rearrangement links TRBV19 to TRBJ2-3, with D tentatively TRBD1 or TRBD2 (5 bases each). Trimming cost V 3 bases and J 6 bases, with 16 bases left between them. CDR1 and CDR2 (germline): LNHDA, SQIVND (reference sequence). The CDR3 consists of 15 residues. The complete variable domain, with remaining parts taken from reference TRBV19 and TRBJ2-3, reads DGGITQSPKYLFRKEGQNVTLSCEQNLNHDAMYWYRQDPGQGLRLIYYSQIVNDFQKGDIAEGYSVSREKKESFPLTVTSAQKNPTAFYLCASSMGDGLFDTQYFGPGTRLTVL.

This clonotype has at least ten counts. The V and J genes are TRBV6-1 and TRBJ1-4; 9 positions agree with TRBD1. The CDR3 has 13 residues. CDR1 is MNHNS and CDR2 is SASEGT in the germline V gene. Germline trimming cut 8 bases from V and 7 bases from J; bases unmatched to any gene: 5. In nucleotides, the CDR3 is TGTGCCAGCGGGACGACAGGGGGTGAAAAACTGTTTTTT. This sequence encodes CASGTTGGEKLFF.

The J gene is TRBJ2-7, the V gene TRBV19; a possible D gene is TRBD1 (5 bases). Germline V CDR1 and CDR2: LNHDA, SQIVND (reference sequence). V dropped 5 bases and J dropped 4 bases, with 18 bases sitting between them. This CDR3 is 15 amino acids long. CDR3 coding DNA: TGTGCCAGTAGTTACGTGACAGCAGGAGTTTACGAGCAGTACTTC. It translates to CASSYVTAGVYEQYF.

This clonotype showed up just a few times. This chain connects TRBV27 to TRBJ1-4; 9 nucleotides agree with TRBD1. Trimming removed 4 bases from V and 2 bases from J; junction bases left unmatched: 8. CDR1 is MNHEY and CDR2 is SMNVEV in the germline V gene (reference sequence). CDR3 length: 17 amino acids. The CDR3 DNA follows: TGTGCCAGCAGTTCTGGGGACAGGGCGGGGACTAATGAAAAACTGTTTTTT. It yields the protein CASSSGDRAGTNEKLFF.

This clonotype appeared a few times. CDR3 nucleotides: TGTGCCAGTAGTATTAACAGGGGGCCTGGCTACACCTTC. It encodes CASSINRGPGYTF. This chain links TRBV19 with TRBJ1-2; 9 bases agree with TRBD1. There are 13 residues in the CDR3. With 3 bases clipped from V and 7 bases from J, the junction kept 3 bases outside the gene matches. From germline, CDR1 is LNHDA and CDR2 SQIVND (reference sequence).

The chain recombines TRBV27 with TRBJ2-7; 9 bases are shared with TRBD2. Germline assignment: CDR1 MNHEY and CDR2 SMNVEV (reference sequence). This CDR3 has 17 amino acids. The J segment lost 0 bases and the V segment lost 4 bases, leaving 10 bases of the junction unmatched. The CDR3 coding sequence is TGTGCCAGCAGTTCCCGTAGACTAGCGGCCAGCTCCTACGAGCAGTACTTC. Residues: CASSSRRLAASSYEQYF.

This clonotype was seen repeatedly, ten times or more. The rearrangement uses TRBV7-2 and TRBJ2-7, with 11 bases lining up with TRBD1. With 5 bases clipped from V and 3 bases from J, the junction kept 6 bases outside the gene matches. CDR1 is SGHTA and CDR2 is FQGNSA in the germline V gene. The CDR3 is made up of 15 amino acids. The CDR3 DNA reads as TGTGCCAGCAGCCAGACCGGGACAGGGGGCTACGAGCAGTACTTC. It encodes CASSQTGTGGYEQYF. Together with reference TRBV7-2 and TRBJ2-7, the CDR3 gives the full variable domain: GAGVSQSPSNKVTEKGKDVELRCDPISGHTALYWYRQSLGQGLEFLIYFQGNSAPDKSGLPSDRFSAERTGGSVSTLTIQRTQQEDSAVYLCASSQTGTGGYEQYFGPGTRLTVT.

At least ten counts were recorded for this clonotype. The chain joins TRBV29-1 to TRBJ2-7, with 7 bases lining up with TRBD2. Unmatched junction bases numbered 17, after V lost 7 bases and J lost 5 bases. Looked up from germline, CDR1 is SQVTM and CDR2 is ANQGSEA. The length of the CDR3 is 15 residues. The CDR3, as DNA: TGCAGCGCCGCGGGGTGGGGCGGGAGATTCGACGAGCAGTACTTC. This sequence encodes CSAAGWGGRFDEQYF.

This clonotype was counted many times. The V and J genes are TRBV2 and TRBJ2-2; D assignment may be TRBD1 or TRBD2 (5 bases each). The germline V gene has CDR1 SNHLY and CDR2 FYNNEI. V was pared by 6 bases and J by 5 bases, with 16 bases between. This CDR3 comprises 15 residues. This CDR3 reads CASRGELSRTGELFF. The CDR3 coding sequence is TGTGCCAGCAGGGGGGAACTAAGCAGGACCGGGGAGCTGTTTTTT.

There are many counts of this clonotype. The chain is built from TRBV7-8 and TRBJ2-1, with TRBD2 identical over 8 bases. The CDR3 extends over 20 amino acids. Trimming took 0 bases from V and 7 from J; bases not matched to a gene: 20. CDR1 SGHVS and CDR2 FQNEAQ come from the germline V gene. The CDR3 DNA reads as TGTGCCAGCAGCTTAGCTCGTCCCTGGACTAGCATATTCTCGAGAAATGAGCAGTTCTTC. This translates into CASSLARPWTSIFSRNEQFF.

This clonotype has just one count. This chain uses TRBV11-2 with TRBJ2-7, with D perhaps TRBD1 or TRBD2 (5 bases each). V was trimmed by 5 bases and J by 6 bases, leaving 11 bases between them. Germline assignment: CDR1 SGHAT and CDR2 FQNNGV. The CDR3 length is 12 residues. The CDR3 DNA is TGTGCCAGCAGCGGGGCCGGGGTCGAGCAGTACTTC. This encodes CASSGAGVEQYF.

This clonotype was seen only a few times. V is TRBV6-1 and J is TRBJ2-2; no clear D gene. CDR1 MNHNS and CDR2 SASEGT come from the germline V gene. The CDR3 runs to 13 residues. V was shortened by 8 bases and J by 5 bases, with 12 bases between the two germline ends. The CDR3 loop is CASLRLGTGELFF. The CDR3 DNA reads as TGTGCCAGCCTTCGTTTGGGGACCGGGGAGCTGTTTTTT.

The genes are TRBV28 and TRBJ2-1; D is perhaps TRBD1 (5 bases). V was pared by 5 bases and J by 5 bases, with 13 bases between. The V gene's germline CDR1 is MDHEN and CDR2 SYDVKM. The CDR3 totals 14 residues. Here the CDR3 reads CASSKGSSDNEQFF. CDR3 DNA sequence: TGTGCCAGCAGTAAGGGGTCATCCGACAATGAGCAGTTCTTC.

The V call is TRBV30, the J call TRBJ1-2; no reliable D call. From germline, CDR1 is GTSNPN and CDR2 SVGIG (reference sequence). Trimming took 0 bases from V and 2 from J, leaving 10 bases between them. The length of the CDR3 is 14 residues. The DNA for the CDR3 is TGTGCCTGGAGTGTAGCCCAGGCGAACTATGGCTACACCTTC. Translated, it gives CAWSVAQANYGYTF.

This clonotype came up many times. The CDR3 bases are TGCAGCGGGATGACTAGCGGGTCAGATACGCAGTATTTT. Translation: CSGMTSGSDTQYF. V and J are TRBV20-1 and TRBJ2-3, with 10 bases fitting TRBD2. In germline, CDR1 is DFQATT, CDR2 SNEGSKA (reference sequence). This CDR3 spans 13 amino acids.